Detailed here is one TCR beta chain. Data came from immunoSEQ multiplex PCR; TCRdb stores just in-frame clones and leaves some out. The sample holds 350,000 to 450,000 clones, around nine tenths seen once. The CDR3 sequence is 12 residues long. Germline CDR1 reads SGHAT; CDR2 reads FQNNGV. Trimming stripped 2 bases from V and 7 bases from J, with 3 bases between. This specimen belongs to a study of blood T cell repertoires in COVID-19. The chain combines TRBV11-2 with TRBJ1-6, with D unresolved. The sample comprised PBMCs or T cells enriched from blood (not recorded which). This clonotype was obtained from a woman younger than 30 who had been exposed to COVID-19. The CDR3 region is CASSLSNSPLHF. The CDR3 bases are TGTGCCAGCAGCTTAAGCAATTCACCCCTCCACTTT. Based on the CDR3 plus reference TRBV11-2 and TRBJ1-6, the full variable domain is EAGVAQSPRYKIIEKRQSVAFWCNPISGHATLYWYQQILGQGPKLLIQFQNNGVVDDSQLPKDRFSAERLKGVDSTLKIQPAKLEDSAVYLCASSLSNSPLHFGNGTRLTVT.